A single T cell receptor (beta chain) is shown here with its context. V dropped 2 bases and J dropped 3 bases, with 11 bases sitting between them. This CDR3 comprises 14 residues. Germline V gene data show CDR1 as MNHEY and CDR2 as SVGAGI. This sample is part of a study of CD8 T cells in Susac syndrome. RNA totalling about 0.5 to 1 ug underwent reverse transcription with random hexamers. Amplification of TCR beta CDR3 was carried out by immunoSEQ multiplex PCR, which covered 54 Vbeta and 13 Jbeta segments. A single record per CDR3 protein comes from TCRdb applying MiXCR to the immunoSEQ multiplex PCR reads. The profile shows approximately 80,000 distinct CDR3 sequences, about 91% of them singletons. Sequencing targeted TCR beta in T cells from blood (CD8+ and CD4+). Negative magnetic isolation gave CD8+ and CD4+ cells; FACS enriched CD8+ TEMRA.

This clonotype was sampled from a human donor with multiple sclerosis. Sequencing was done on a sample of CD8+ T cells from PBMCs. The chain uses TRBV6-5 and TRBJ2-7, with D tentatively TRBD2 (6 bases). CDR3 amino acids: CASSYGGAGYEQYF. The DNA for the CDR3 is TGTGCCAGCAGTTACGGAGGGGCGGGCTACGAGCAGTACTTC.